This TCR beta chain derives from a study of T cells after posttransplantation cyclophosphamide. Broader study findings: TRB overlap between skin or GI tissue T cells and blood was limited. Later post-transplant blood repertoires were often dominated by donor CD8+ memory clones. TRB clonality was highly associated with recipient CMV seropositivity and reactivation.

TCRdb's copy holds only in-frame clones and misses some; the assay was immunoSEQ multiplex PCR. In the table there are 12,000 or so clones, just over 90% of which are singletons. Treatment was busulfan-fludarabine conditioning, a marrow graft, and cyclophosphamide on days +3 and +4. This clone was observed a single time. What it recognizes is unknown. This CDR3 is 17 amino acids long. CDR1 is LNHDA, CDR2 SQIVND, per germline (reference sequence). With 3 bases removed from V and 3 bases from J, the gap between germline ends came to 17 bases. The rearrangement links TRBV19 to TRBJ2-2; D perhaps matches TRBD2 (6 bases). The source material was PBMCs, sampled after allogeneic stem cell transplant with posttransplant cyclophosphamide. The origin of this receptor is a female patient under 45 who received an allogeneic stem cell transplant from an unrelated donor, was CMV-positive, and had no GVHD. Among the T cells, some may be from the graft donor. The DNA for the CDR3 is TGTGCCAGTAGTATCGGCCGGGTCTGGGGGGACACCGGGGAGCTGTTTTTT. It codes for CASSIGRVWGDTGELFF.